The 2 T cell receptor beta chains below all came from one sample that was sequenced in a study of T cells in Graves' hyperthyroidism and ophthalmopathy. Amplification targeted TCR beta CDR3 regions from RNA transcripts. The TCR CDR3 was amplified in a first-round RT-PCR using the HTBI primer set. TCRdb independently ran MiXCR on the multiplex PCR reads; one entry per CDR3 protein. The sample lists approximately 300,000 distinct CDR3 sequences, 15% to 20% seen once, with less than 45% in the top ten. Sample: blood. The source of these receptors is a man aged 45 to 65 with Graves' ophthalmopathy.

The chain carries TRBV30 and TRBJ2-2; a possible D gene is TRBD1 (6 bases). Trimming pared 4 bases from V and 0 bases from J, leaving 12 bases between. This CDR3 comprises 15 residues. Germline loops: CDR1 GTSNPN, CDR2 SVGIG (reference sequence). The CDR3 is CAWTAGTTNTGELFF. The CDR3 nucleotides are TGTGCCTGGACTGCCGGGACAACGAACACCGGGGAGCTGTTTTTT. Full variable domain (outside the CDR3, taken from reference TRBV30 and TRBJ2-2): SQTIHQWPATLVQPVGSPLSLECTVEGTSNPNLYWYRQAAGRGLQLLFYSVGIGQISSEVPQNLSASRPQDRQFILSSKKLLLSDSGFYLCAWTAGTTNTGELFFGEGSRLTVL.

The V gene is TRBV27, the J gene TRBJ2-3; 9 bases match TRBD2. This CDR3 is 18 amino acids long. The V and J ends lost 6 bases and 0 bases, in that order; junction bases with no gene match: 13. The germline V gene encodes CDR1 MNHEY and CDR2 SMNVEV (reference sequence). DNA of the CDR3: TGTGCCAGCAGCCGAACTAGCGGGTTTCGTCCTAGCACAGATACGCAGTATTTT. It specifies CASSRTSGFRPSTDTQYF.